These 21 T cell receptor beta chains were all obtained from the same sample, sequenced in a study of blood T cell repertoires in COVID-19. TCRdb's copy holds only in-frame clones and misses some; the assay was immunoSEQ multiplex PCR. The sample consists of 160,000 or so clones, 75% to 80% of them appearing once. Material: peripheral blood. These receptors were collected from a woman of 80 years or more with acute or convalescent COVID-19.

The chain combines TRBV7-9 with TRBJ2-3; D is undetermined. Trimming left V 0 bases short and J 6 bases short, with 7 bases between. CDR1 is SEHNR and CDR2 is FQNEAQ in the germline V gene (reference sequence). The CDR3 loop spans 13 amino acids. The CDR3 loop is CASSLAEWDTQYF. CDR3 DNA: TGTGCCAGCAGCTTAGCGGAGTGGGATACGCAGTATTTT. The full variable domain, completed using reference TRBV7-9 and TRBJ2-3, is DTGVSQNPRHKITKRGQNVTFRCDPISEHNRLYWYRQTLGQGPEFLTYFQNEAQLEKSRLLSDRFSAERPKGSFSTLEIQRTEQGDSAMYLCASSLAEWDTQYFGPGTRLTVL.

The chain is built from TRBV11-2 and TRBJ1-6; 9 bases are a match to TRBD1. The CDR3 is 16 residues long. CDR1 is SGHAT, CDR2 FQNNGV, per germline. The junction had 3 bases not matched to a gene; V was cut back by 4 bases and J by 2 bases. The CDR3 loop reads CASSYDRGTYNSPLHF. CDR3 DNA: TGTGCCAGCAGCTACGACAGGGGGACCTATAATTCACCCCTCCACTTT.

The chain uses TRBV7-2 and TRBJ2-3, with 11 positions matching TRBD2. The CDR3 extends over 15 amino acids. With 5 bases clipped from V and 3 bases from J, the junction kept 4 bases outside the gene matches. Germline lookup yields CDR1 SGHTA and CDR2 FQGNSA. The CDR3 protein is CASSVSGGATDTQYF. In DNA, the CDR3 is TGTGCCAGCAGCGTTAGCGGGGGGGCGACAGATACGCAGTATTTT.

This chain uses TRBV28 with TRBJ2-7, with D perhaps TRBD2 (5 bases). V lost 5 bases and J lost 7, with 15 bases in between. The CDR3 contains 13 residues. CDR1 and CDR2 (germline): MDHEN, SYDVKM. The CDR3 reads CASSPLGPGEQYF. In DNA, the CDR3 is TGTGCCAGCAGTCCCCTAGGGCCGGGGGAGCAGTACTTC.

This chain joins TRBV10-1 and TRBJ2-3, with 11 bases fitting TRBD2. The CDR3 has 15 residues. V gave up 3 bases and J gave up 8 bases; unmatched junction bases: 7. Germline CDR1 is WNHNN and CDR2 is SYGVQD (reference sequence). The CDR3 loop reads CASSDSSGGAVTQYF. In DNA form, the CDR3 reads TGCGCCAGCAGTGACAGTAGCGGGGGGGCAGTTACGCAGTATTTT.

J is TRBJ2-3 and V is TRBV5-1; no firm D call. V dropped 0 bases and J dropped 4 bases, with 9 bases sitting between them. The CDR3 sequence is 14 residues long. Germline CDR1 reads SGHRS; CDR2 reads YFSETQ. The CDR3 bases are TGCGCCAGCAGCTTGGTTCGCAGGCCAGATACGCAGTATTTT. Translating it yields CASSLVRRPDTQYF.

The V and J genes are TRBV6-4 and TRBJ2-1; 11 bases match TRBD1. Losses at the gene ends were 6 bases for V and 8 bases for J; bases not matched to a gene: 3. The CDR3 length is 13 residues. Looked up from germline, CDR1 is MRHNA and CDR2 is SNTAGT. CDR3 protein: CASSRTGGYEQFF. CDR3 DNA sequence: TGTGCCAGCAGCCGGACAGGGGGCTATGAGCAGTTCTTC.

This clone came up a few times. The chain employs TRBV27 and TRBJ2-7; 8 bases are shared with TRBD1. The CDR3 has 12 residues. The J segment lost 4 bases and the V segment lost 6 bases, leaving 2 bases of the junction unmatched. CDR1 is MNHEY, CDR2 SMNVEV, per germline (reference sequence). CDR3 in DNA: TGTGCCAGCAGGACAGGGGAGTACGAGCAGTACTTC. Its translation: CASRTGEYEQYF.

This sequence joins TRBV19 and TRBJ2-5; no clear D. V was cut by 2 bases and J by 2 bases, with 9 bases left in between. Germline lookup yields CDR1 LNHDA and CDR2 SQIVND (reference sequence). The CDR3 is 14 amino acids. In nucleotides, the CDR3 is TGTGCCAGTAGTATATTGGCCAGTCAAGAGACCCAGTACTTC. Translation gives CASSILASQETQYF.

This clone was recorded only once. V and J are TRBV9 and TRBJ1-6; D is unresolved. The V end lost 2 bases, the J end lost 10 bases, and 7 bases lay between the germline ends. Germline assignment: CDR1 SGDLS and CDR2 YYNGEE. This CDR3 has 12 residues. The CDR3 spells CASSVSGSPLHF. The CDR3 region has the DNA TGTGCCAGCAGCGTTTCGGGATCACCCCTCCACTTT.

CDR3 protein: CASSLGHYSTEAFF. CDR3 in DNA: TGTGCCAGCAGTTTAGGGCATTATAGCACTGAAGCTTTCTTT. The chain carries TRBV28 and TRBJ1-1; D is ambiguous. The CDR3 runs 14 residues. V was cut by 2 bases and J by 4 bases, with 11 bases left in between. Germline lookup yields CDR1 MDHEN and CDR2 SYDVKM.

The V and J genes are TRBV5-6 and TRBJ2-1; the match to TRBD1 covers 10 bases. The CDR3 covers 13 residues. Germline V lookup: CDR1 SGHDT, CDR2 YYEEEE. Trimming removed 4 bases from V and 12 bases from J; junction bases left unmatched: 7. CDR3 in amino acids: CASSPGQGLGQFF. CDR3 nucleotide sequence: TGTGCCAGCAGCCCGGGACAGGGGCTTGGGCAGTTCTTC.

A few counts support this clone. This sequence joins TRBV12-3 or TRBV12-4 and TRBJ2-2; D gene unclear. Trimming removed 6 bases at V and 3 bases at J, with 5 bases between. The CDR3 has 12 residues. The CDR3 DNA is TGTGCCAGCAGACCAGACACCGGGGAGCTGTTTTTT. Its protein product is CASRPDTGELFF.

This rearrangement joins TRBV7-2 to TRBJ1-1, with no clear D. Germline loops: CDR1 SGHTA, CDR2 FQGNSA. The CDR3 spans 10 residues. Trimming left V 5 bases short and J 8 bases short, with 6 bases between. CDR3 DNA: TGTGCCAGCAGCAACTACGAAGCTTTCTTT. Its protein is CASSNYEAFF.

The rearrangement links TRBV2 to TRBJ2-7; the D gene is possibly TRBD1 (6 bases). V lost 6 bases and J lost 2, with 14 bases in between. This CDR3 is 14 amino acids long. The germline CDR1 and CDR2 sequences are SNHLY and FYNNEI. CDR3 nucleotides: TGTGCCAGCAGGACCGGGACACTTCCCTACGAGCAGTACTTC. Translating gives CASRTGTLPYEQYF.

This clone was seen at least ten times. At one end, the junction sequence differs from germline, possibly due to a read error. DNA for the CDR3: TGTGCCAGCAGTGAATATTACGGGAGGGTCTTC. It specifies CASSEYYGRVF. The rearrangement joins TRBV6-1 to TRBJ2-1; 8 positions agree with TRBD2. The germline CDR1 and CDR2 sequences are MNHNS and SASEGT. The CDR3 contains 11 residues.

The V and J genes are TRBV6-5 and TRBJ2-7, with TRBD2 matching 9 bases. The CDR3 consists of 14 residues. With V trimmed by 4 bases and J by 3 bases, 4 bases remained unmatched. Germline V CDR1 and CDR2: MNHEY, SVGAGI. The CDR3 sequence is CASSSGLAGYEQYF. The DNA of the CDR3 is TGTGCCAGCAGTTCGGGACTAGCAGGCTACGAGCAGTACTTC.

The CDR3 coding sequence is TGTGCCAGCAGCTTAGGCCAGGGGTGGGAAGAGACCCAGTACTTC. Its protein product is CASSLGQGWEETQYF. V is TRBV7-9 and J is TRBJ2-5; D perhaps matches TRBD1 (6 bases). Germline V gives CDR1 SEHNR, CDR2 FQNEAQ (reference sequence). Between the trimmed V and J ends, which lost 1 base and 3 bases, there was a span of 12 bases. The CDR3 runs 15 residues.

The chain is built from TRBV6-2 or TRBV6-3 and TRBJ1-2; TRBD1 aligns across 8 bases. CDR3 length: 14 amino acids. CDR1 and CDR2 from the germline V gene are MNHEY and SVGEGT. J gave up 4 bases and V 5 bases, and 6 bases lay outside the gene matches. The DNA of the CDR3 is TGTGCCAGCAGTGCGACAGGGGAAGGCTATGGCTACACCTTC. Translation gives CASSATGEGYGYTF.

The chain joins TRBV5-6 to TRBJ2-7; 7 bases agree with TRBD1. This CDR3 has 17 amino acids. V shed 0 bases, J shed 2 bases, and the junction held 11 bases outside the gene matches. Germline V gene sequence: CDR1 SGHDT, CDR2 YYEEEE. In DNA form, the CDR3 reads TGTGCCAGCAGCTTGGTGGGACAGCGTATACAGCCCTACGAGCAGTACTTC. Translated, it gives CASSLVGQRIQPYEQYF.

The rearrangement uses TRBV7-2 and TRBJ2-3, with D hard to call. In germline, CDR1 is SGHTA, CDR2 FQGNSA. The germline V and J ends were trimmed by 6 bases and 2 bases, with 9 bases remaining between them. The CDR3 contains 13 residues. CDR3 DNA sequence: TGTGCCAGCAGTCCTCAGTCCACAGATACGCAGTATTTT. Residues: CASSPQSTDTQYF.